Included here is one TCR beta chain sequence, with context. Its antigen is as yet unknown. TCRdb passed the reads through MiXCR, listing each CDR3 protein once. The table includes roughly 700,000 distinct CDR3 sequences, around 35% detected once. This sample stems from a study of T cell repertoires in cytomegalovirus infection. Study conclusions and caveats: HLA-C-restricted CMV clonotypes gave the most frequent clonotype in two of eight donors.

This receptor was identified in a human donor in good health (CMV status not recorded). Some clones in this sample may be carry-over from other donors' samples. Here the sequenced sample was cultured PBMCs, taken from culture after CMV antigen stimulation.

This chain's CDR3 is CASSYALRNQPQHF. DNA for the CDR3: TGTGCCAGCAGTTACGCACTCCGAAATCAGCCCCAGCATTTT. The V gene is TRBV6-2 or TRBV6-3, the J gene TRBJ1-5; D unresolved. Germline V gene lookup returns CDR1 MNHEY and CDR2 SVGEGT. CDR3 length: 14 residues. Between the trimmed V and J ends, which lost 2 bases and 4 bases, there was a span of 9 bases.